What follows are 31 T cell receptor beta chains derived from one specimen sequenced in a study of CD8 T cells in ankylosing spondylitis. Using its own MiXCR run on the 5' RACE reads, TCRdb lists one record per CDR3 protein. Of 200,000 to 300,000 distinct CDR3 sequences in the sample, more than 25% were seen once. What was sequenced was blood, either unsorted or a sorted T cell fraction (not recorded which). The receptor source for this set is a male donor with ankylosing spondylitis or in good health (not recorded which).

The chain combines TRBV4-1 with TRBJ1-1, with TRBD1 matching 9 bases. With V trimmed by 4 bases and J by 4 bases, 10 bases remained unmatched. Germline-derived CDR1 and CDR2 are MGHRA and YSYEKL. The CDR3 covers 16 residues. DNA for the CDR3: TGCGCCAGCAGCCGGGGACAGGGACCTCTGGGCACTGAAGCTTTCTTT. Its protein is CASSRGQGPLGTEAFF.

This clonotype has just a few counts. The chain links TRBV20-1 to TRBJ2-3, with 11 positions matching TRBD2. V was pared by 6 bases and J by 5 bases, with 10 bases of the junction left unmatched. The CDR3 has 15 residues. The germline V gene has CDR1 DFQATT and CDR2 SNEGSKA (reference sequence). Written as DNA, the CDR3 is TGCAGTGCCGGAGGTAGCGGGGGGGCGGGAGATACGCAGTATTTT. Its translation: CSAGGSGGAGDTQYF.

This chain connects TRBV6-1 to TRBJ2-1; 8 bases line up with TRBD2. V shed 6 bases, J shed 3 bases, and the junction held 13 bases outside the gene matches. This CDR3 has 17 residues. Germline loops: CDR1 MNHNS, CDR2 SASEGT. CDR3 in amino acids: CASSPLLAGGFYNEQFF. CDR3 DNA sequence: TGTGCCAGCAGCCCCCTCCTGGCGGGGGGCTTCTACAATGAGCAGTTCTTC.

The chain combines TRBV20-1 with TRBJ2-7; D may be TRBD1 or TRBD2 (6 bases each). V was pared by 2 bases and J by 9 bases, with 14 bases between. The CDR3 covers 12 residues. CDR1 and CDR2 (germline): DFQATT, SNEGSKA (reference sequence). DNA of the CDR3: TGCAGTGCTAGATCCCCCGGGGGCGGGCAGTACTTC. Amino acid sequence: CSARSPGGGQYF.

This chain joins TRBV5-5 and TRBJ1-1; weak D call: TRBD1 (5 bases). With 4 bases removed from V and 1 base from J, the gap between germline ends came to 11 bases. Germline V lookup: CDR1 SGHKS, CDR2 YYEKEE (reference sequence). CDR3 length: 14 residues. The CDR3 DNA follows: TGTGCCAGCAGCAGGGGAGCGCCGAACACTGAAGCTTTCTTT. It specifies CASSRGAPNTEAFF.

CDR3 nucleotide sequence: TGTGCCAGCAGGACGCAGGGACAGGCGACCTACGAGCAGTACTTC. This encodes CASRTQGQATYEQYF. This rearrangement joins TRBV12-3 or TRBV12-4 to TRBJ2-7; 8 positions agree with TRBD1. Trimming cost V 6 bases and J 2 bases; bases outside gene matches: 9. This CDR3 comprises 15 residues.

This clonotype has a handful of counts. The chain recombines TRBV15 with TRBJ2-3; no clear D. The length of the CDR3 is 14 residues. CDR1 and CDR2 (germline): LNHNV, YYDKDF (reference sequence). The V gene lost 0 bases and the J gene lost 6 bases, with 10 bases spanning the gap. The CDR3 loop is CATSRDRVEDTQYF. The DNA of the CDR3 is TGTGCCACCAGCAGAGATCGTGTGGAGGATACGCAGTATTTT.

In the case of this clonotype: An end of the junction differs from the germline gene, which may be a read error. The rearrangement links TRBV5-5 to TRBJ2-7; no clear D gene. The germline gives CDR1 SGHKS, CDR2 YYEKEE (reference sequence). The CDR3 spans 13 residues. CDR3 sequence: CASGLRVTYEQYF. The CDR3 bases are TGTGCCAGCGGCTTACGAGTTACCTACGAGCAGTACTTC.

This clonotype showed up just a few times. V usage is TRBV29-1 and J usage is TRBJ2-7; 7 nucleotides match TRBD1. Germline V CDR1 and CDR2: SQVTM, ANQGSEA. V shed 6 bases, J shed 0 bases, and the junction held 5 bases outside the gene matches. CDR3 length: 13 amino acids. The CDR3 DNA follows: TGCAGCGTGACGGACAGGTCCTCCTACGAGCAGTACTTC. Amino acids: CSVTDRSSYEQYF.

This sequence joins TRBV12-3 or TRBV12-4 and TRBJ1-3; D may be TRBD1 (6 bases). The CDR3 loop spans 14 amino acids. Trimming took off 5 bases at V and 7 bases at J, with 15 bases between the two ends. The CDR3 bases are TGTGCCAGCAGTAACACAGGGTCAGTGAACACCATATATTTT. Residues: CASSNTGSVNTIYF.

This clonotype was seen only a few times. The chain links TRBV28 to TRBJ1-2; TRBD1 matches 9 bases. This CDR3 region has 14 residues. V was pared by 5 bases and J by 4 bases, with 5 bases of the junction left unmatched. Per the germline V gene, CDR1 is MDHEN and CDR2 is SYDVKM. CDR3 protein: CASSLVGQGYGYTF. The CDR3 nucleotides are TGTGCCAGCAGTCTTGTGGGACAGGGCTATGGCTACACCTTC.

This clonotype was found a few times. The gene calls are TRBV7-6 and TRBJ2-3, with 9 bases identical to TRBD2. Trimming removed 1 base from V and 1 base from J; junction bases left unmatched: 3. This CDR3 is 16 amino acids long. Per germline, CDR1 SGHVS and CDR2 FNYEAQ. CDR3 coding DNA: TGTGCCAGCAGCTTAGATCAGCGGGGGGGCACAGATACGCAGTATTTT. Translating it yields CASSLDQRGGTDTQYF.

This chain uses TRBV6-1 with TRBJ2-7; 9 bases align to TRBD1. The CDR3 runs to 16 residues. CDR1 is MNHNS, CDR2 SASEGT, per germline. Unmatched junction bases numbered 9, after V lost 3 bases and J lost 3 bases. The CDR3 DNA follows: TGTGCCAGCAGTGACCCGGACAGGGGACGCCACTACGAGCAGTACTTC. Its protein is CASSDPDRGRHYEQYF.

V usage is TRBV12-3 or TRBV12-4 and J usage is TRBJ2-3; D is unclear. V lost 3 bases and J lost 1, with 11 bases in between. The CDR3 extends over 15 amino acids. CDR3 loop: CASSFPGSGTDTQYF. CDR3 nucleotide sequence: TGTGCCAGCAGTTTCCCAGGTTCAGGCACAGATACGCAGTATTTT.

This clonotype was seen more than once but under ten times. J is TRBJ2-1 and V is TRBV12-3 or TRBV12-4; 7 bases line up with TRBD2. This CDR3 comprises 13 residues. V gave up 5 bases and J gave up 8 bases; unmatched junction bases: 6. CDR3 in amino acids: CASSPDLADEQFF. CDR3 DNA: TGTGCCAGCAGTCCGGATCTAGCGGATGAGCAGTTCTTC.

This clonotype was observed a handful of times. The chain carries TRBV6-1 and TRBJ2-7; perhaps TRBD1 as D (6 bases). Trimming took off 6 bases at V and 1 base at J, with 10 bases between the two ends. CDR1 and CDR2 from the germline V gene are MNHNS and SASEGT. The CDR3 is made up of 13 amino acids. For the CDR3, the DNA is TGTGCCAGCAGGAGGACAGCATCCTACGAGCAGTACTTC. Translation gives CASRRTASYEQYF.

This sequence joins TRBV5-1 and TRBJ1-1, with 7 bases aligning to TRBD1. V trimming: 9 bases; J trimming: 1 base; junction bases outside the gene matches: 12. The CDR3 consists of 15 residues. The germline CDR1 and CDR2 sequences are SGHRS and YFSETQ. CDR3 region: CATRTRTGPNTEAFF. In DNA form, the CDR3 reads TGCGCCACCCGAACCCGGACAGGCCCGAACACTGAAGCTTTCTTT.

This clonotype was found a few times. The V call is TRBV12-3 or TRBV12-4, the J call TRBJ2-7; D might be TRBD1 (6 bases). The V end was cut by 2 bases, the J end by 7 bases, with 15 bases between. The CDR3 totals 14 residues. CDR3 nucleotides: TGTGCCAGCAGTTTAACAGGGCCCCCGGGGGAGCAGTACTTC. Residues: CASSLTGPPGEQYF.

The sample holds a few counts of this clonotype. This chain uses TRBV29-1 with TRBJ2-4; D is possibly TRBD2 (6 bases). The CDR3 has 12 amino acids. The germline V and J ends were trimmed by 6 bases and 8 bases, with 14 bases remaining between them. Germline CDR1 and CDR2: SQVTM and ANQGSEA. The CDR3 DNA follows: TGCAGCGTAGATGGGGGGACGGACATTCAGTACTTC. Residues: CSVDGGTDIQYF.

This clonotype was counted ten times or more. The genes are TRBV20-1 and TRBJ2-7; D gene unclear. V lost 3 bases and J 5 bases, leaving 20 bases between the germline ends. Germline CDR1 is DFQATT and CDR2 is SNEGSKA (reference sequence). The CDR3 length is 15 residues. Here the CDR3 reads CSASGLLVVAHEQYF. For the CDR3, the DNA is TGCAGTGCTAGTGGTCTTCTAGTTGTCGCCCACGAGCAGTACTTC.

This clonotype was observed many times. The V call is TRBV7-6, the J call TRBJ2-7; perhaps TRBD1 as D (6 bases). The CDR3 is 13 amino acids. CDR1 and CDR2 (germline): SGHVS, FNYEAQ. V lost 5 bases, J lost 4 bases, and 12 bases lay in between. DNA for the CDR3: TGTGCCAGCAGCCCCGGACAGCCTTACGAGCAGTACTTC. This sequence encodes CASSPGQPYEQYF.

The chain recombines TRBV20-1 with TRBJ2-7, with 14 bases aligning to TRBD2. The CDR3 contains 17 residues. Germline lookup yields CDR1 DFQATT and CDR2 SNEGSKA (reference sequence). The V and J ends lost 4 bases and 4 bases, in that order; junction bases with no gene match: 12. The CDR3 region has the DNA TGCAGTGCTACCCGGACTAGCGGGGGGTCCGTGATTTACGAGCAGTACTTC. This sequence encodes CSATRTSGGSVIYEQYF.

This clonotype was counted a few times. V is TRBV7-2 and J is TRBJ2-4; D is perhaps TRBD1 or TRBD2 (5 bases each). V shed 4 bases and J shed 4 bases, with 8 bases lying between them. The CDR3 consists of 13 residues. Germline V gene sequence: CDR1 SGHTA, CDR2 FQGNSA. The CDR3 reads CASSSGTKNIQYF. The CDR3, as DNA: TGTGCCAGCAGCTCTGGGACGAAAAACATTCAGTACTTC.

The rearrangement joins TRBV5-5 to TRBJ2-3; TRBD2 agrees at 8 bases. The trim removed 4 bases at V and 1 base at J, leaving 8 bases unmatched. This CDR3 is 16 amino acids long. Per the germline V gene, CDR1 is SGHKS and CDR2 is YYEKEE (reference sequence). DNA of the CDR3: TGTGCCAGCAGCCCCTCTCCACTAGCGGGCACAGATACGCAGTATTTT. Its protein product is CASSPSPLAGTDTQYF.

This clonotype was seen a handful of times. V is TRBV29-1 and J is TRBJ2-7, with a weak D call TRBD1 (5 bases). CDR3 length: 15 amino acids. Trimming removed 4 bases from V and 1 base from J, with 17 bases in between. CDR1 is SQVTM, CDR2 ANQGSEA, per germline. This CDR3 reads CSVVSSDKGSYEQYF. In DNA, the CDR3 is TGCAGCGTTGTGTCGAGCGACAAGGGGTCCTACGAGCAGTACTTC.

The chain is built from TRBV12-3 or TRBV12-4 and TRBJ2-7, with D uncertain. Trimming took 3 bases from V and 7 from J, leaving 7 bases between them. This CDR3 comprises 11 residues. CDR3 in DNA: TGTGCCAGCAGTTTGATGGGTGAGCAGTACTTC. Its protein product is CASSLMGEQYF.

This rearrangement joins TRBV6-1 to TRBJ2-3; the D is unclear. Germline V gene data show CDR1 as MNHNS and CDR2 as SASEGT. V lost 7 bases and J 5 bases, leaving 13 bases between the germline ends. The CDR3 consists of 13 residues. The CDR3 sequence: CASTYHGGDTQYF. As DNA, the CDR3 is TGTGCCAGCACCTACCACGGCGGAGATACGCAGTATTTT.

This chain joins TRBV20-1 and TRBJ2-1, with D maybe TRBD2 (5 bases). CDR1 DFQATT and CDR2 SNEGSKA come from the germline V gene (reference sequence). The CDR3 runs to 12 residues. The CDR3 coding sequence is TGCAGCGGACTGGCCAGCTACAATGAGCAGTTCTTC. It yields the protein CSGLASYNEQFF.

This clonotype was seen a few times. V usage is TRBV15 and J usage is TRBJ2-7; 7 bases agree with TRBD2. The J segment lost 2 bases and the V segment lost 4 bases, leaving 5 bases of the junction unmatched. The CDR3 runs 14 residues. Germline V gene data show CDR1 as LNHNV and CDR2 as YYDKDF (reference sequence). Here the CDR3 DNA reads TGTGCCACCAGCACCTCTAGCGGACCCTACGAGCAGTACTTC. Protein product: CATSTSSGPYEQYF.

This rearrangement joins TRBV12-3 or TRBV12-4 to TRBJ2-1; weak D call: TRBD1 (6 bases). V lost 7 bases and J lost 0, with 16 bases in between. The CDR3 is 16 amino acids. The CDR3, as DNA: TGTGCCAGCACCTTCCCACAGGGCGCCTCCTACAATGAGCAGTTCTTC. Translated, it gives CASTFPQGASYNEQFF.

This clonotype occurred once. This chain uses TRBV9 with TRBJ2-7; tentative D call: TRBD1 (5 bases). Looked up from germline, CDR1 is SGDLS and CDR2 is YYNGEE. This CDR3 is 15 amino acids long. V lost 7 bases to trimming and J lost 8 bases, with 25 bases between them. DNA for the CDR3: TGTGCCAGCGGCCCCCTCGGCGCAGGGATGATTAAGCAGTACTTC. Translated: CASGPLGAGMIKQYF.